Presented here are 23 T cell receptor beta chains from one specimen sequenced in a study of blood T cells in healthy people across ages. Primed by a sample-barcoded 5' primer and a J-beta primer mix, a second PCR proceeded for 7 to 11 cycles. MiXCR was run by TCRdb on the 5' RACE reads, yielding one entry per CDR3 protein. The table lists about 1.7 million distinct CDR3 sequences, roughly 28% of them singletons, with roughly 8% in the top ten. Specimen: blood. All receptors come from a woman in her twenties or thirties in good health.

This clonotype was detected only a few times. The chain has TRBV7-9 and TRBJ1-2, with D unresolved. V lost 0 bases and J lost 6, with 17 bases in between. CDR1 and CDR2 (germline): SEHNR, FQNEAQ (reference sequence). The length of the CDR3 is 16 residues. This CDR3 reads CASSLAGKIIGDGYTF. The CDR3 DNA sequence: TGTGCCAGCAGCTTAGCGGGCAAAATCATCGGTGATGGCTACACCTTC.

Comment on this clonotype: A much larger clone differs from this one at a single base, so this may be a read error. This CDR3 reads CARNGETQYF. CDR3 bases: TGTGCCAGGAACGGTGAGACCCAGTACTTC. V is TRBV19 and J is TRBJ2-7; no firm D call. The end of the DNA is better explained by TRBJ2-5, so the J call may be wrong. Germline assignment: CDR1 LNHDA and CDR2 SQIVND (reference sequence). This CDR3 is built from 10 residues.

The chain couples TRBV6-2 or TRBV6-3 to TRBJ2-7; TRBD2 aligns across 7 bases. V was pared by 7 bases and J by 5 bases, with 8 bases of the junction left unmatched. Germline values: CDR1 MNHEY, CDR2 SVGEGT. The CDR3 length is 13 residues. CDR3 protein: CASKVSGGDEQYF. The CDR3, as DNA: TGTGCCAGCAAAGTTTCGGGGGGAGACGAGCAGTACTTC.

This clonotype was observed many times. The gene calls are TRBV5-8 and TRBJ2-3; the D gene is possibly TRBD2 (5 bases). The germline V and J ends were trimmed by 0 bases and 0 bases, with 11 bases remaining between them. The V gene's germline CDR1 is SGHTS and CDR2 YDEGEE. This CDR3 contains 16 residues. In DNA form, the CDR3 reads TGTGCCAGCAGCTTGGGCCAGCGGACTAGCACAGATACGCAGTATTTT. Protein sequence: CASSLGQRTSTDTQYF.

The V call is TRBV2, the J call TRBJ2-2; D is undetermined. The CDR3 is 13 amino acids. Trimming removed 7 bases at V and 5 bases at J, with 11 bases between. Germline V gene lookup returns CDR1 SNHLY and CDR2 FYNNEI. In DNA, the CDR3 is TGTGCCAGCAAGGATAGGGAAACCGGGGAGCTGTTTTTT. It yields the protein CASKDRETGELFF. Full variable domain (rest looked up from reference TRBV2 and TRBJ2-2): EPEVTQTPSHQVTQMGQEVILRCVPISNHLYFYWYRQILGQKVEFLVSFYNNEISEKSEIFDDQFSVERPDGSNFTLKIRSTKLEDSAMYFCASKDRETGELFFGEGSRLTVL.

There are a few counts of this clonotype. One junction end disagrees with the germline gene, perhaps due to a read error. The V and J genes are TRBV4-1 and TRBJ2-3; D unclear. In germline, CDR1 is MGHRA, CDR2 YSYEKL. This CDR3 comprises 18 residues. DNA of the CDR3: TGCGCCAGCAGCCAGAAGACCCTTTTCGGTGGTAGGCCAGATGCGCAGTATTTT. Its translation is CASSQKTLFGGRPDAQYF.

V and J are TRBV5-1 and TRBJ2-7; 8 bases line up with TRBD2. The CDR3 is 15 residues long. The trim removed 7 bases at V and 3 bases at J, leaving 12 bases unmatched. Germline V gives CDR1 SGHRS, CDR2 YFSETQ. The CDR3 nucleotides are TGCGCCAGCTCACCCGGGGGGGTGGAAATCTACGAGCAGTACTTC. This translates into CASSPGGVEIYEQYF.

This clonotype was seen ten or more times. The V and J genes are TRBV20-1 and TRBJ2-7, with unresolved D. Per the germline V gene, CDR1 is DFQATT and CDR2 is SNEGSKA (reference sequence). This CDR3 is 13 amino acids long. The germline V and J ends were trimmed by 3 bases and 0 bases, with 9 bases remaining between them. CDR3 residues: CSASKTPSYEQYF. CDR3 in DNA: TGCAGTGCTAGTAAAACCCCCTCCTACGAGCAGTACTTC.

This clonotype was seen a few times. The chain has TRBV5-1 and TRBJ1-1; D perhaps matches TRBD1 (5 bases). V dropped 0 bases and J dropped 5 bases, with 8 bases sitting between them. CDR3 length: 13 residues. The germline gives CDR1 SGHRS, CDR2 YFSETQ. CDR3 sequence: CASSLVGRTEAFF. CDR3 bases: TGCGCCAGCAGCTTGGTGGGGCGTACTGAAGCTTTCTTT.

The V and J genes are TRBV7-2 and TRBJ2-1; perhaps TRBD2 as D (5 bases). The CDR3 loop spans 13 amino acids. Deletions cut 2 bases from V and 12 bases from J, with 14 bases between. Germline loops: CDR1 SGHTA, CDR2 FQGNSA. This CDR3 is CASSLNPRGGQFF. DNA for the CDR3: TGTGCCAGCAGCTTAAACCCCCGGGGTGGGCAGTTCTTC.

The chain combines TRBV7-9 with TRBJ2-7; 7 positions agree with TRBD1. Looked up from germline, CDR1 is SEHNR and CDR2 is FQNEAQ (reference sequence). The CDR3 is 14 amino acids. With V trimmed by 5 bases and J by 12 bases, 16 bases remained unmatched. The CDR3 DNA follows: TGTGCCAGCAGCCCCGGGACAGACTCCTACGAGTGGTACTTC. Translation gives CASSPGTDSYEWYF.

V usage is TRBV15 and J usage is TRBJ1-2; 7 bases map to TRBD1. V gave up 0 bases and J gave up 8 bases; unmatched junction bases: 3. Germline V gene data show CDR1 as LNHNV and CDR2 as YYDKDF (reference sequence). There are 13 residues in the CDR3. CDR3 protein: CATSREGGRGYTF. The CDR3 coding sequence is TGTGCCACCAGCAGAGAAGGGGGCCGGGGCTACACCTTC.

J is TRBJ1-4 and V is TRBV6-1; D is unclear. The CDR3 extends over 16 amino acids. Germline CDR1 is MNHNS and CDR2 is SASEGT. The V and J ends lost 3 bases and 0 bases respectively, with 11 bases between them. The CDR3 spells CASSELGSATNEKLFF. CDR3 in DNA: TGTGCCAGCAGTGAGTTAGGGAGTGCAACTAATGAAAAACTGTTTTTT.

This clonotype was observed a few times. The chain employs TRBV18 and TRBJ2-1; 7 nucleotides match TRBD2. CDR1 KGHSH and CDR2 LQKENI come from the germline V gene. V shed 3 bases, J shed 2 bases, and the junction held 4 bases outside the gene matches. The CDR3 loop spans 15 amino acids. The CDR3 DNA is TGTGCCAGCTCACCTTCAAGCGGGGCCTACAATGAGCAGTTCTTC. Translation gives CASSPSSGAYNEQFF.

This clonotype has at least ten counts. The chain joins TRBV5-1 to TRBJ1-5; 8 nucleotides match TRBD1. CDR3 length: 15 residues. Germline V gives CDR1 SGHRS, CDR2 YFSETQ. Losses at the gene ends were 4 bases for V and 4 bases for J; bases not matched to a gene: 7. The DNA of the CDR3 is TGCGCCAGCAGCCCGGACGGACAGGGAAATCAGCCCCAGCATTTT. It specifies CASSPDGQGNQPQHF. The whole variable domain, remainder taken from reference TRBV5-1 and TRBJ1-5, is KAGVTQTPRYLIKTRGQQVTLSCSPISGHRSVSWYQQTPGQGLQFLFEYFSETQRNKGNFPGRFSGRQFSNSRSEMNVSTLELGDSALYLCASSPDGQGNQPQHFGDGTRLSIL.

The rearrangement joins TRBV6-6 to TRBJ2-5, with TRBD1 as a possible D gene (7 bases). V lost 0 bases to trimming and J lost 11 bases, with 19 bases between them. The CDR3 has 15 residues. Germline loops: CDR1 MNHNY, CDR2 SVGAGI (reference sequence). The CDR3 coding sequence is TGTGCCAGCAGTTACTCGAGTGGCAGGGGGGACAAGCAGTACTTC. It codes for CASSYSSGRGDKQYF.

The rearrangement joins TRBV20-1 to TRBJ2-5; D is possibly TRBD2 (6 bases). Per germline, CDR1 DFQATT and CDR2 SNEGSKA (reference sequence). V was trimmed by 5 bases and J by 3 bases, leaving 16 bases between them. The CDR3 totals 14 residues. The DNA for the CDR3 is TGCAGTGCTGGCGGTCGTAGCGGAGAAGAGACCCAGTACTTC. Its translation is CSAGGRSGEETQYF.

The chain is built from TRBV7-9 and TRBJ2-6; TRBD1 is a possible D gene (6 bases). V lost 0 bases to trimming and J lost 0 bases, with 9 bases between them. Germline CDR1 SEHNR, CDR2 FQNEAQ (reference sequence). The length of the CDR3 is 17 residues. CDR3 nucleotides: TGTGCCAGCAGCTTAGCGCTAGGGGGCTCTGGGGCCAACGTCCTGACTTTC. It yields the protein CASSLALGGSGANVLTF.

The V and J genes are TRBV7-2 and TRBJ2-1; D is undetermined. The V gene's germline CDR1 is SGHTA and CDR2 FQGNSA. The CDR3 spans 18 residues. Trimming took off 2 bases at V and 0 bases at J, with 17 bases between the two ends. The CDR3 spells CASSLFGLVVSSYNEQFF. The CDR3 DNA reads TGTGCCAGCAGCTTATTCGGGCTAGTGGTAAGCTCCTACAATGAGCAGTTCTTC.

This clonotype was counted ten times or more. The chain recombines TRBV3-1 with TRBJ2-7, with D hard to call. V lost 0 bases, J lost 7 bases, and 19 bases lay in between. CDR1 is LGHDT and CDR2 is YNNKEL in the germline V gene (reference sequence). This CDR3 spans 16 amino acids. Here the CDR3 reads CASSQDLAFLKGEQYF. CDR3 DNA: TGTGCCAGCAGCCAAGATCTGGCGTTCCTGAAGGGAGAGCAGTACTTC.

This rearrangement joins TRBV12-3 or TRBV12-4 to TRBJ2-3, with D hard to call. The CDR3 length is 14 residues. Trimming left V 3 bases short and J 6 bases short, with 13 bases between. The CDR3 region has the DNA TGTGCCAGCAGTTTCCTAGGGCCTCCGGATACGCAGTATTTT. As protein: CASSFLGPPDTQYF.

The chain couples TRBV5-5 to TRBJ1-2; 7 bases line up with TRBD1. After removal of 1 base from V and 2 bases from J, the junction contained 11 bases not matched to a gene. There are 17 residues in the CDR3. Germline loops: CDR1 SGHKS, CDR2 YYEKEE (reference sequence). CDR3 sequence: CASSLFLTGPGNYGYTF. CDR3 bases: TGTGCCAGCAGCTTGTTTTTGACAGGGCCAGGGAACTATGGCTACACCTTC.

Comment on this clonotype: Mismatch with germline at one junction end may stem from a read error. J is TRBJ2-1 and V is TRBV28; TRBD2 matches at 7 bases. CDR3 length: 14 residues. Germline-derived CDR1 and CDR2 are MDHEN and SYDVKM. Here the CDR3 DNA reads TGTGCCAGCAGTCTAGGACCGACTAGCAATGTGCAGTTCTTC. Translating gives CASSLGPTSNVQFF.